A single sample gave rise to the 27 T cell receptor beta chains below, sequenced in a study of cytomegalovirus exposure and HLA in healthy donors. The PCR made use of 60 Vbeta and 13 Jbeta primers. Only in-frame clones appear in the TCRdb table, and some are missing; sequencing was by immunoSEQ multiplex PCR. Seen here are fewer than 300,000 clones, roughly 88% observed once, and the top ten hold 3.5% to 4%. What was sequenced was PBMCs. The receptors derive from a man aged 35-49 years in good health and CMV-seropositive.

A word on this clone: The junction does not match germline at one end; this may be a read error. V and J are TRBV7-7 and TRBJ2-7; 9 bases map to TRBD1. The germline gives CDR1 SSHAT, CDR2 FNYEAQ (reference sequence). CDR3 length: 15 amino acids. CDR3 region: CASSPGTGPSYEQYF. The CDR3 nucleotides are TGTGCTAGCAGCCCCGGGACAGGGCCCTCCTACGAGCAGTACTTC.

The chain joins TRBV7-2 to TRBJ1-5, with D tentatively TRBD1 (5 bases). Germline V gene data show CDR1 as SGHTA and CDR2 as FQGNSA. This CDR3 region has 15 residues. Trimming stripped 5 bases from V and 7 bases from J, with 18 bases between. The CDR3 region is CASSPGGGDRQPQHF. The CDR3 DNA reads as TGTGCCAGCAGCCCCGGCGGGGGGGATCGACAGCCCCAGCATTTT.

The chain recombines TRBV2 with TRBJ2-5, with a tentative D call TRBD2 (7 bases). V dropped 8 bases and J dropped 5 bases, with 18 bases sitting between them. CDR1 is SNHLY and CDR2 is FYNNEI in the germline V gene. This CDR3 has 14 amino acids. The DNA for the CDR3 is TGTGCCAGCCGAGGGGGGGCGGGGGCGGAGACCCAGTACTTC. Protein sequence: CASRGGAGAETQYF.

V is TRBV27 and J is TRBJ2-5; 8 nucleotides agree with TRBD2. The CDR3 is 16 residues long. Germline CDR1 MNHEY, CDR2 SMNVEV (reference sequence). V shed 3 bases and J 5 bases; nucleotides not matched to a gene: 11. The CDR3 coding sequence is TGTGCCAGCAGTTTTCGGCCCGGGAGGGCCGGGGAGACCCAGTACTTC. The encoded protein is CASSFRPGRAGETQYF.

The V and J genes are TRBV7-9 and TRBJ2-3; weak D call: TRBD1 (6 bases). The CDR3 is 15 amino acids. Germline V lookup: CDR1 SEHNR, CDR2 FQNEAQ (reference sequence). Trimming pared 6 bases from V and 1 base from J, leaving 14 bases between. CDR3 DNA sequence: TGTGCCAGCAGTTCCGGGACATTAGGCACAGATACGCAGTATTTT. Amino acid sequence: CASSSGTLGTDTQYF.

The chain links TRBV5-1 to TRBJ2-7, with 10 positions matching TRBD2. This CDR3 has 14 amino acids. Germline V lookup: CDR1 SGHRS, CDR2 YFSETQ. After removal of 2 bases from V and 2 bases from J, the junction contained 1 base not matched to a gene. CDR3 nucleotides: TGCGCCAGCAGCTTAACTAGCGGGGCCTACGAGCAGTACTTC. Residues: CASSLTSGAYEQYF. The variable domain in full, completed from reference TRBV5-1 and TRBJ2-7, reads KAGVTQTPRYLIKTRGQQVTLSCSPISGHRSVSWYQQTPGQGLQFLFEYFSETQRNKGNFPGRFSGRQFSNSRSEMNVSTLELGDSALYLCASSLTSGAYEQYFGPGTRLTVT.

The J gene is TRBJ2-2, the V gene TRBV6-5, with TRBD2 matching over 7 bases. The CDR3 extends over 13 amino acids. Germline CDR1 MNHEY, CDR2 SVGAGI. V lost 5 bases and J lost 7; bases outside the gene matches: 4. CDR3 DNA sequence: TGTGCCAGCAGTCTGGGCGGGGGCGGGGAGCTGTTTTTT. Residues: CASSLGGGGELFF.

This clone was detected only once. The CDR3 is CSVEGQRIDTEAFF. Here the CDR3 DNA reads TGCAGCGTTGAAGGACAGAGGATTGACACTGAAGCTTTCTTT. The J gene is TRBJ1-1, the V gene TRBV29-1; D perhaps matches TRBD1 (5 bases). The V and J ends lost 1 base and 3 bases respectively, with 12 bases between them. Germline V lookup: CDR1 SQVTM, CDR2 ANQGSEA. The CDR3 runs 14 residues.

J is TRBJ2-7 and V is TRBV7-6; 10 bases are shared with TRBD1. J lost 2 bases, V lost 7 bases, and 8 bases had no gene match. CDR1 is SGHVS and CDR2 is FNYEAQ in the germline V gene. This CDR3 spans 15 amino acids. This CDR3 reads CASTPGQGITYEQYF. The CDR3, as DNA: TGTGCCAGCACACCGGGACAGGGGATTACCTACGAGCAGTACTTC.

The rearrangement uses TRBV27 and TRBJ1-5; the D is unclear. CDR1 is MNHEY and CDR2 is SMNVEV in the germline V gene (reference sequence). V was clipped by 5 bases and J by 4 bases, with 6 bases between them. The CDR3 sequence is 12 residues long. CDR3 residues: CASSNGNQPQHF. CDR3 nucleotide sequence: TGTGCCAGCAGTAACGGGAATCAGCCCCAGCATTTT.

The rearrangement uses TRBV2 and TRBJ2-7, with 9 bases aligning to TRBD1. This CDR3 has 13 amino acids. With 4 bases clipped from V and 6 bases from J, the junction kept 4 bases outside the gene matches. CDR1 is SNHLY and CDR2 is FYNNEI in the germline V gene. CDR3 DNA: TGTGCCAGCAGTGGGGAGACAGGGGGCGAGCAGTACTTC. Protein: CASSGETGGEQYF.

The CDR3 DNA follows: TGTGCCAGCAGCCCCGAGGAGCGGCAAGAGACCCAGTACTTC. Translated: CASSPEERQETQYF. This chain connects TRBV4-2 to TRBJ2-5, with a weak D call TRBD2 (5 bases). Trimming took off 4 bases at V and 2 bases at J, with 11 bases between the two ends. CDR1 and CDR2 (germline): LGHNA, YNFKEQ. The CDR3 totals 14 residues.

This chain connects TRBV6-5 to TRBJ2-3; TRBD2 might be the D (6 bases). Germline CDR1 and CDR2: MNHEY and SVGAGI. The CDR3 runs 16 residues. The V and J ends lost 1 base and 0 bases respectively, with 11 bases between them. CDR3 residues: CASSYFSGISTDTQYF. The CDR3 coding sequence is TGTGCCAGCAGTTACTTTAGCGGAATAAGCACAGATACGCAGTATTTT.

This chain joins TRBV7-2 and TRBJ2-7, with 9 bases identical to TRBD1. V lost 3 bases to trimming and J lost 3 bases; unmatched junction nucleotides: 9. The CDR3 has 16 amino acids. Per germline, CDR1 SGHTA and CDR2 FQGNSA. The CDR3 DNA reads as TGTGCCAGCAGCTTTGGTTCCGGACAGGGGTTCTACGAGCAGTACTTC. Translated: CASSFGSGQGFYEQYF.

The chain combines TRBV5-4 with TRBJ1-4; D not certain. Germline assignment: CDR1 SGHNT and CDR2 YYREEE (reference sequence). This CDR3 has 13 amino acids. The V gene lost 4 bases and the J gene lost 8 bases, with 12 bases spanning the gap. The DNA of the CDR3 is TGTGCCAGCAGCGGACCGGGCGGGGAAAAACTGTTTTTT. This encodes CASSGPGGEKLFF.

This clone showed up just once. The V gene is TRBV5-4, the J gene TRBJ2-7; a possible D gene is TRBD2 (5 bases). V was cut by 1 base and J by 2 bases, with 19 bases left in between. This CDR3 contains 17 residues. Germline loops: CDR1 SGHNT, CDR2 YYREEE (reference sequence). The CDR3 here is CASSLPGPAGETYEQYF. CDR3 in DNA: TGTGCCAGCAGCTTGCCCGGGCCCGCGGGCGAGACCTACGAGCAGTACTTC.

This rearrangement joins TRBV9 to TRBJ2-6; TRBD2 matches 11 bases. Per the germline V gene, CDR1 is SGDLS and CDR2 is YYNGEE. The CDR3 contains 18 residues. Trimming cost V 5 bases and J 1 base; bases outside gene matches: 8. In nucleotides, the CDR3 is TGTGCCAGCAGGTCGGAGACTAGCGGGATATCTGGGGCCAACGTCCTGACTTTC. Amino acids: CASRSETSGISGANVLTF.

The rearrangement uses TRBV30 and TRBJ1-1; 11 bases agree with TRBD1. Germline CDR1 reads GTSNPN; CDR2 reads SVGIG (reference sequence). V lost 3 bases and J lost 4; bases outside the gene matches: 22. This CDR3 comprises 20 residues. CDR3 amino acids: CAWSARGQGAWGGRATEAFF. As DNA, the CDR3 is TGTGCCTGGAGCGCTAGAGGACAGGGGGCGTGGGGCGGGAGAGCCACTGAAGCTTTCTTT.

The CDR3 loop is CASSPGTTSYNEQFF. The CDR3 region has the DNA TGCGCCAGCAGCCCGGGGACAACCTCCTACAATGAGCAGTTCTTC. The V call is TRBV5-1, the J call TRBJ2-1; D possibly corresponds to TRBD1 (6 bases). V was trimmed by 4 bases and J by 0 bases, leaving 11 bases between them. This CDR3 region has 15 residues. Germline CDR1 SGHRS, CDR2 YFSETQ. The whole variable domain, remainder taken from reference TRBV5-1 and TRBJ2-1, is KAGVTQTPRYLIKTRGQQVTLSCSPISGHRSVSWYQQTPGQGLQFLFEYFSETQRNKGNFPGRFSGRQFSNSRSEMNVSTLELGDSALYLCASSPGTTSYNEQFFGPGTRLTVL.

This clone was seen only once. The gene calls are TRBV6-6 and TRBJ1-5; no reliable D call. V lost 2 bases and J lost 0, with 8 bases in between. The germline CDR1 and CDR2 sequences are MNHNY and SVGAGI (reference sequence). The CDR3 loop spans 15 amino acids. The CDR3 coding sequence is TGTGCCAGCAGTTACCCCGGGAATAGCAATCAGCCCCAGCATTTT. Residues: CASSYPGNSNQPQHF.

The J gene is TRBJ1-5, the V gene TRBV2; 9 bases match TRBD1. Germline values: CDR1 SNHLY, CDR2 FYNNEI. CDR3 length equals 14 residues. Trimming removed 3 bases from V and 9 bases from J; junction bases left unmatched: 6. The CDR3 here is CASSDQQGAMPQHF. CDR3 DNA: TGTGCCAGCAGTGACCAACAGGGGGCGATGCCCCAGCATTTT.

V gene TRBV5-5 combines with J gene TRBJ1-4; no clear D gene. This CDR3 has 14 residues. Deletions cut 4 bases from V and 6 bases from J, with 13 bases between. CDR1 is SGHKS and CDR2 is YYEKEE in the germline V gene (reference sequence). The CDR3 DNA sequence: TGTGCCAGCAGCCTGAGGGCACGGGATGAAAAACTGTTTTTT. This codes for CASSLRARDEKLFF.

This clone showed up just a few times. V usage is TRBV5-6 and J usage is TRBJ2-3; no reliable D call. Trimming left V 0 bases short and J 4 bases short, with 6 bases between. The CDR3 loop spans 13 amino acids. Germline V lookup: CDR1 SGHDT, CDR2 YYEEEE. The CDR3 loop reads CASSLVQSDTQYF. The CDR3 bases are TGTGCCAGCAGCTTGGTACAATCAGATACGCAGTATTTT.

This chain connects TRBV5-6 to TRBJ1-1; TRBD1 might be the D (6 bases). V was clipped by 2 bases and J by 1 base, with 12 bases between them. This CDR3 contains 15 residues. Germline assignment: CDR1 SGHDT and CDR2 YYEEEE. The CDR3 DNA is TGTGCCAGCAGCTTCGAGACAGGAAGGAACACTGAAGCTTTCTTT. Its translation: CASSFETGRNTEAFF.

This chain links TRBV7-3 with TRBJ1-1, with TRBD1 matching over 7 bases. There are 14 residues in the CDR3. Germline assignment: CDR1 SGHTA and CDR2 FQGTGA. The trim removed 2 bases at V and 6 bases at J, leaving 6 bases unmatched. CDR3 coding DNA: TGTGCCAGCAGCTTAGGTATGGGGACAGCTGAAGCTTTCTTT. Its translation: CASSLGMGTAEAFF.

The chain recombines TRBV4-1 with TRBJ2-2; D is possibly TRBD1 (6 bases). The length of the CDR3 is 15 residues. With 2 bases removed from V and 1 base from J, the gap between germline ends came to 8 bases. Germline V gene data show CDR1 as MGHRA and CDR2 as YSYEKL. The CDR3 loop is CASSQTQGNTGELFF. CDR3 nucleotides: TGCGCCAGCAGCCAAACACAGGGGAACACCGGGGAGCTGTTTTTT.

V is TRBV7-6 and J is TRBJ1-1; TRBD1 matches at 9 bases. V shed 5 bases, J shed 0 bases, and the junction held 4 bases outside the gene matches. CDR3 length equals 15 residues. The germline gives CDR1 SGHVS, CDR2 FNYEAQ. Here the CDR3 reads CASSPRTGVNTEAFF. The DNA of the CDR3 is TGTGCCAGCAGCCCCCGGACAGGGGTGAACACTGAAGCTTTCTTT.